This record covers a single TCR beta chain. CDR1 is MGHDK, CDR2 SYGVNS, per germline. The V and J ends lost 3 bases and 4 bases respectively, with 7 bases between them. The CDR3 runs to 12 residues. These data are taken from a study of blood T cell repertoires in COVID-19. Study-wide context: The study drew acute and convalescent COVID-19 samples from the United States, Italy and Spain. Sources were T cells, B-cell-depleted T cells, or PBMCs; the material itself was cDNA or gDNA.

Everyone who took part was roughly 18 to 89 years old, and they came from 24 US areas. Source study methods: The authors estimated nucleated cell counts from reference gene primer amplification. Data came from immunoSEQ multiplex PCR; TCRdb stores just in-frame clones and leaves some out. The V and J calls and clone size are taken from that table; D and trimming were inferred from the DNA. The sample contains about 82,000 clones, around 89% of which appear only once. This TCR came from a woman in her forties or fifties with acute COVID-19. Specimen: PBMCs or T cells enriched from blood (not recorded which). The V and J genes are TRBV25-1 and TRBJ2-7; no clear D gene. CDR3 sequence reads: CASSESVYEQYF. In nucleotides, the CDR3 is TGTGCCAGCAGTGAGTCGGTGTACGAGCAGTACTTC.